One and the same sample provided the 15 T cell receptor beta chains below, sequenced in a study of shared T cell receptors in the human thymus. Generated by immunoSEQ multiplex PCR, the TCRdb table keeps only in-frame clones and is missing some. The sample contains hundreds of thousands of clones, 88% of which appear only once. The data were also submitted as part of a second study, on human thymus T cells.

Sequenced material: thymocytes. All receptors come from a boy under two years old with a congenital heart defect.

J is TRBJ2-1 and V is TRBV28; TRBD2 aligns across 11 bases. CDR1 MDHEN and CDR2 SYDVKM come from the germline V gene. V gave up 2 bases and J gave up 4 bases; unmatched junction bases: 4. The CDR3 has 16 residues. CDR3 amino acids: CASSLRGTSGYNEQFF. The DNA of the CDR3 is TGTGCCAGCAGTTTAAGAGGGACTAGCGGTTACAATGAGCAGTTCTTC.

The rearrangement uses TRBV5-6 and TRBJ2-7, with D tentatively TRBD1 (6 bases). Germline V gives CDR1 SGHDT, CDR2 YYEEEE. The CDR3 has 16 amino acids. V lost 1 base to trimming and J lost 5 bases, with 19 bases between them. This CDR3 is CASSLSRQDPQDEQYF. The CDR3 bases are TGTGCCAGCAGCTTGTCCCGACAGGACCCCCAGGACGAGCAGTACTTC.

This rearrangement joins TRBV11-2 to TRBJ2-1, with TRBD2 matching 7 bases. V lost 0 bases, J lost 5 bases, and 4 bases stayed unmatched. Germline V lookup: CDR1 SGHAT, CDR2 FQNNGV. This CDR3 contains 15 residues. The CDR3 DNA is TGTGCCAGCAGCTTAGAGGGACTAAAACACAATGAGCAGTTCTTC. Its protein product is CASSLEGLKHNEQFF.

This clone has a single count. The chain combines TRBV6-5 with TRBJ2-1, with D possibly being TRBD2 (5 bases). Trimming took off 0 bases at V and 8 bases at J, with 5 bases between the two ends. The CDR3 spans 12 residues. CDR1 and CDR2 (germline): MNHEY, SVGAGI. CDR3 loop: CASSYSSDEQFF. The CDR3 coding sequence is TGTGCCAGCAGTTACTCTAGCGATGAGCAGTTCTTC.

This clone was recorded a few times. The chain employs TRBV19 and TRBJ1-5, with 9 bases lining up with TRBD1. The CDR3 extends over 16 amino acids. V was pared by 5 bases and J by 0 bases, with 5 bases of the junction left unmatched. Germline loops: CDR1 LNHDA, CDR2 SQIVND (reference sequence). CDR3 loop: CASSQDRGYSNQPQHF. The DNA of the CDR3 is TGTGCCAGTAGTCAGGACAGGGGATATAGCAATCAGCCCCAGCATTTT.

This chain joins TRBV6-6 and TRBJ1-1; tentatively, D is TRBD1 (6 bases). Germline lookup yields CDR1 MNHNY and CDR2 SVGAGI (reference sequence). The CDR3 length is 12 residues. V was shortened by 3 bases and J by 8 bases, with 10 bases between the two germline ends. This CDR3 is CASSYGGQEAFF. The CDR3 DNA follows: TGTGCCAGCAGTTATGGCGGACAGGAAGCTTTCTTT.

Here the CDR3 reads CASSWGQGAGTEAFF. Here the CDR3 DNA reads TGTGCCAGCAGTTGGGGACAGGGGGCTGGCACTGAAGCTTTCTTT. The genes are TRBV6-5 and TRBJ1-1; 12 bases line up with TRBD1. V gave up 4 bases and J gave up 4 bases; unmatched junction bases: 4. This CDR3 region has 15 residues. The germline V gene has CDR1 MNHEY and CDR2 SVGAGI.

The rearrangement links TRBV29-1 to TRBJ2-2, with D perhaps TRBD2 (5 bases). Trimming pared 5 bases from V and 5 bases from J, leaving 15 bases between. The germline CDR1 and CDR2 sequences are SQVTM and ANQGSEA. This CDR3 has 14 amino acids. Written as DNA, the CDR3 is TGCAGCGTTACGTGGGAGAGGAAAACCGGGGAGCTGTTTTTT. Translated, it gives CSVTWERKTGELFF.

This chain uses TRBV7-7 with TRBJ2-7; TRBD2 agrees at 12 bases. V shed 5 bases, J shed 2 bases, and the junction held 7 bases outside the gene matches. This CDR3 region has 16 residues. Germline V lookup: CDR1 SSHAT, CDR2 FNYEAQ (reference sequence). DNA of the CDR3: TGTGCCAGCAGCGTTACGACTAGCGGGAGTCCCTACGAGCAGTACTTC. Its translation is CASSVTTSGSPYEQYF.

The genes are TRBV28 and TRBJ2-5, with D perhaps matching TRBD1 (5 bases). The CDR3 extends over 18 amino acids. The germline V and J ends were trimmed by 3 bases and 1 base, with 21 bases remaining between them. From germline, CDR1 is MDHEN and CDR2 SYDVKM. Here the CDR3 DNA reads TGTGCCAGCAGTTTTAAAGGGTATCGACAGATCACCCAAGAGACCCAGTACTTC. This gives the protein CASSFKGYRQITQETQYF. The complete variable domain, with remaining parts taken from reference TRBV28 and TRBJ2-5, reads DVKVTQSSRYLVKRTGEKVFLECVQDMDHENMFWYRQDPGLGLRLIYFSYDVKMKEKGDIPEGYSVSREKKERFSLILESASTNQTSMYLCASSFKGYRQITQETQYFGPGTRLLVL.

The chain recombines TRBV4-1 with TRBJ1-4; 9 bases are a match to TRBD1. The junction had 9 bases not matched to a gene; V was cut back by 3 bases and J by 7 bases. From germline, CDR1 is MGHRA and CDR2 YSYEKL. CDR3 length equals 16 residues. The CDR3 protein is CASSHHRDREVEKLFF. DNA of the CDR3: TGCGCCAGCAGCCACCACCGGGACAGGGAGGTTGAAAAACTGTTTTTT.

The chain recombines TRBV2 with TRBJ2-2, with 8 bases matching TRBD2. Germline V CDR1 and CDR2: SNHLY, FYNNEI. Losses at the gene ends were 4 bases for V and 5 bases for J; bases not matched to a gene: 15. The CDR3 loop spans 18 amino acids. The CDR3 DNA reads TGTGCCAGCAGTGCAAATCCCCTACGGGAGGGAAGGACCGGGGAGCTGTTTTTT. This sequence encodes CASSANPLREGRTGELFF.

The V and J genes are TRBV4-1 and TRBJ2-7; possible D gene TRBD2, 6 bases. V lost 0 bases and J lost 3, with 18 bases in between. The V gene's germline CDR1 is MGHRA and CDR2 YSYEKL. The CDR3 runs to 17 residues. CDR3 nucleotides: TGCGCCAGCAGCCAAGATGGAGGGACTCCGAGGGTCTACGAGCAGTACTTC. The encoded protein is CASSQDGGTPRVYEQYF.

CDR3 in amino acids: CASSFLAVHEQFF. The CDR3 nucleotides are TGTGCCAGCAGCTTCTTAGCGGTTCATGAGCAGTTCTTC. The chain is built from TRBV7-8 and TRBJ2-1, with D perhaps matching TRBD2 (6 bases). The CDR3 totals 13 residues. Germline CDR1 and CDR2: SGHVS and FQNEAQ. Trimming left V 3 bases short and J 8 bases short, with 11 bases between.

The chain's CDR3 is CASKGGGSNQPQHF. The CDR3 coding sequence is TGTGCCAGCAAGGGTGGGGGCAGCAATCAGCCCCAGCATTTT. This chain links TRBV27 with TRBJ1-5; a weak D match, TRBD1 (6 bases). V shed 7 bases and J shed 1 base, with 11 bases lying between them. Germline CDR1 MNHEY, CDR2 SMNVEV (reference sequence). The CDR3 extends over 14 amino acids.